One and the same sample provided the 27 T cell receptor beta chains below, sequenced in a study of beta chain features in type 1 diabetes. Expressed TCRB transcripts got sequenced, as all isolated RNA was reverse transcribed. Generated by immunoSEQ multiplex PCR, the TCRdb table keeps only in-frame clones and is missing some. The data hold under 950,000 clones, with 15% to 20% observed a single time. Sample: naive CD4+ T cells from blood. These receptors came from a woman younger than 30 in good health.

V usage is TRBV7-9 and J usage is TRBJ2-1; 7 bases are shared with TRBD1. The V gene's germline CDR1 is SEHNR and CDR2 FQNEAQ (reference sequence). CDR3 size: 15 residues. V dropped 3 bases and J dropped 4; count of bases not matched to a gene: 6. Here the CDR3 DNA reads TGTGCCAGCAGCTTCAAGCAGGGGGAATACAATGAGCAGTTCTTC. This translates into CASSFKQGEYNEQFF.

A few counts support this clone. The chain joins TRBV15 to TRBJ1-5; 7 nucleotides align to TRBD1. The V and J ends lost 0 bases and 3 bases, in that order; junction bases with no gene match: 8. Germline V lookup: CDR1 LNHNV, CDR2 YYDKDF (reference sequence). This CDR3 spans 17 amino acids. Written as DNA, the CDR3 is TGTGCCACCAGCAGAGATATCCTGGGACAGCTCAATCAGCCCCAGCATTTT. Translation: CATSRDILGQLNQPQHF.

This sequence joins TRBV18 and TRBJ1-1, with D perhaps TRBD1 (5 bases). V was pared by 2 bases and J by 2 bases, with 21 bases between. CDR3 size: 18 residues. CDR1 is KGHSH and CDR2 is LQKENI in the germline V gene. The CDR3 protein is CASSPVGPRGSDNTEAFF. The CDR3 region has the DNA TGTGCCAGCTCACCAGTGGGACCTCGGGGATCGGACAACACTGAAGCTTTCTTT.

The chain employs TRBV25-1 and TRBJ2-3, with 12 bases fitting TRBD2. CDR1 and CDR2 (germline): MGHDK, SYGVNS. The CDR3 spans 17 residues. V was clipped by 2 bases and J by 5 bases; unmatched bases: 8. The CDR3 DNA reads TGTGCCAGCAGTGAACCAGCTAGCGGGAGGGCCGAAGATACGCAGTATTTT. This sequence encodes CASSEPASGRAEDTQYF.

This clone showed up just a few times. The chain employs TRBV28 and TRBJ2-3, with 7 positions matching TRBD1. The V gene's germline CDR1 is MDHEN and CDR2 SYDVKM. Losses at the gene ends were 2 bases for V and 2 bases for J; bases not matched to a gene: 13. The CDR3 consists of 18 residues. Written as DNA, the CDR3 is TGTGCCAGCAGTTTACTTCGGGACAGCCAAGTGGTCACAGATACGCAGTATTTT. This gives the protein CASSLLRDSQVVTDTQYF.

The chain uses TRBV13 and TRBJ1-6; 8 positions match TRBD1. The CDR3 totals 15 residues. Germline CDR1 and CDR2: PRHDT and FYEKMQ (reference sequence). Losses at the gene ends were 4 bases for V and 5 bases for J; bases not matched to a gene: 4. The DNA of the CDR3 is TGTGCCAGCAGCTCCCGGACAGGGAATAATTCACCCCTCCACTTT. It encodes CASSSRTGNNSPLHF.

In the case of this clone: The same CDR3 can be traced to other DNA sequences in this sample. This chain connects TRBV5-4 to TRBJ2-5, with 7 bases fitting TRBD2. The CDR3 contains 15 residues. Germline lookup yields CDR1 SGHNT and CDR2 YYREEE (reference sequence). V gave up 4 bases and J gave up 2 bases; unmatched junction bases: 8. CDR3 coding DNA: TGTGCCAGCAGCATAAGACTAGCCGGACAAGAGACCCAGTACTTC. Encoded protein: CASSIRLAGQETQYF.

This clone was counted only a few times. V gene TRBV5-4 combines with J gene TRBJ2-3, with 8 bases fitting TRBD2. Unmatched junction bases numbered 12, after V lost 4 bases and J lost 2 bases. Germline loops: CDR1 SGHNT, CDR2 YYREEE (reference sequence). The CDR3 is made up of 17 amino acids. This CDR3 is CASSLFSTGGLTDTQYF. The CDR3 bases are TGTGCCAGCAGCCTCTTTTCGACGGGAGGGCTCACAGATACGCAGTATTTT.

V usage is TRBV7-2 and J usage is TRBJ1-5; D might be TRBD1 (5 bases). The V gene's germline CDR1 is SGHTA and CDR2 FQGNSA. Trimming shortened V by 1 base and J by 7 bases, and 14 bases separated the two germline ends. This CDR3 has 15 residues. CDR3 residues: CASSLGSQGSQPQHF. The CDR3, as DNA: TGTGCCAGCAGCTTAGGCAGCCAGGGAAGCCAGCCCCAGCATTTT.

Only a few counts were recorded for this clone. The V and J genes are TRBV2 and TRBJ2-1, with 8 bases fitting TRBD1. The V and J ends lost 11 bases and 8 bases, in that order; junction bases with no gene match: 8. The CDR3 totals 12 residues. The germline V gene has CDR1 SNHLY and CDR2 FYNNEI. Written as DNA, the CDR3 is TGTGCCGGAGGACAGGGCGGCCATGAGCAGTTCTTC. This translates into CAGGQGGHEQFF.

The CDR3 nucleotides are TGTGCCAGCAGCAAAGGGGGGACTAGCGGGTCCTTGAGTGGCTACGAGCAGTACTTC. Translation gives CASSKGGTSGSLSGYEQYF. The chain is built from TRBV21-1 and TRBJ2-7; the table's D call, TRBD2, has no DNA check behind it. TRBV21-1 is shown as a pseudogene. The CDR3 spans 19 residues.

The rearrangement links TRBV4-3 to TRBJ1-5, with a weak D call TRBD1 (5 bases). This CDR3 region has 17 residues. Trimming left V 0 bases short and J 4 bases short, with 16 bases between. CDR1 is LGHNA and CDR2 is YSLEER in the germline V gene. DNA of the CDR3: TGCGCCAGCAGCCAAGATCTGAGGCAGGGATCAAATCAGCCCCAGCATTTT. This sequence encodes CASSQDLRQGSNQPQHF.

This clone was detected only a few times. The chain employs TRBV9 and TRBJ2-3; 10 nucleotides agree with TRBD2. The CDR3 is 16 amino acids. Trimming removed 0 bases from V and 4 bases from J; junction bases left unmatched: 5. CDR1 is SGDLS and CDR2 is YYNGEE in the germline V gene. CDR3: CASSVGTSGGADTQYF. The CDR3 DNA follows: TGTGCCAGCAGCGTAGGGACTAGCGGTGGTGCAGATACGCAGTATTTT.

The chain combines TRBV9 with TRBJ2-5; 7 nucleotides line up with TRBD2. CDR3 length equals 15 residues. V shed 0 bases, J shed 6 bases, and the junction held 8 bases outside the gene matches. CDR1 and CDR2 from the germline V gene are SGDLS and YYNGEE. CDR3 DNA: TGTGCCAGCAGCGTAGGGGTGACTAGCTCGAAGACCCAGTACTTC. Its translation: CASSVGVTSSKTQYF. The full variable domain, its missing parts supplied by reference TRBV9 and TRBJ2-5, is DSGVTQTPKHLITATGQRVTLRCSPRSGDLSVYWYQQSLDQGLQFLIQYYNGEERAKGNILERFSAQQFPDLHSELNLSSLELGDSALYFCASSVGVTSSKTQYFGPGTRLLVL.

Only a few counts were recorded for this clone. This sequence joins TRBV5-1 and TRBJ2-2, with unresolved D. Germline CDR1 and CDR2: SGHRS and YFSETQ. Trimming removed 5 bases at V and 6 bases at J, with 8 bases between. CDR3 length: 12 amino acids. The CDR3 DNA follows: TGCGCCAGCAGGGATGGCCCCGGGGAGCTGTTTTTT. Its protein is CASRDGPGELFF.

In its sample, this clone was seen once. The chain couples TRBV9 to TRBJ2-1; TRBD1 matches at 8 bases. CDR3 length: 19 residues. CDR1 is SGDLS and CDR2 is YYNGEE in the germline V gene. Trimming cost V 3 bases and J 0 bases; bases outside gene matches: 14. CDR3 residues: CASSARTGFTGSSYNEQFF. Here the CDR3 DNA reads TGTGCCAGCAGCGCTCGGACAGGGTTCACGGGTAGCTCCTACAATGAGCAGTTCTTC.

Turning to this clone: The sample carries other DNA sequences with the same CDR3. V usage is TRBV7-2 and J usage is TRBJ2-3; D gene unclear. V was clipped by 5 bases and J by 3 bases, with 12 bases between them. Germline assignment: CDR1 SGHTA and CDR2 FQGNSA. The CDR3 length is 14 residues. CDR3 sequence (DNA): TGTGCCAGCAGCCTGGGCGGAAGGACAGATACGCAGTATTTT. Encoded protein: CASSLGGRTDTQYF.

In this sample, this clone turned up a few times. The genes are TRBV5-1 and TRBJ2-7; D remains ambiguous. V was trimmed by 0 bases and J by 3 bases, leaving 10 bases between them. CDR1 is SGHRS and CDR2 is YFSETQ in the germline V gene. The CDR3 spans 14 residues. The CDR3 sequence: CASSLAPSGYEQYF. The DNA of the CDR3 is TGCGCCAGCAGCTTGGCCCCGAGTGGCTACGAGCAGTACTTC.

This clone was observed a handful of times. The CDR3: CSVGYSLQETQYF. CDR3 bases: TGCAGCGTCGGATACAGCCTCCAAGAGACCCAGTACTTC. The rearrangement uses TRBV29-1 and TRBJ2-5; D call uncertain. CDR1 and CDR2 from the germline V gene are SQVTM and ANQGSEA. V lost 6 bases and J 1 base, leaving 12 bases between the germline ends. This CDR3 contains 13 residues.

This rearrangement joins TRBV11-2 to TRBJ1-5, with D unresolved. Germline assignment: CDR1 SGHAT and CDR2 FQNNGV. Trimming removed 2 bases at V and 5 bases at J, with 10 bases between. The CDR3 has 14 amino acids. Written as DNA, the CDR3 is TGTGCCAGCAGCTTAACCGGACGGGATCAGCCCCAGCATTTT. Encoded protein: CASSLTGRDQPQHF.

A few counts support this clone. As DNA, the CDR3 is TGTGCCAGCAGCTTAGCGGGGACAGCGGTATACTCTGGAAACACCATATATTTT. It codes for CASSLAGTAVYSGNTIYF. The V gene is TRBV7-6, the J gene TRBJ1-3, with 7 bases fitting TRBD1. The CDR3 is made up of 18 amino acids. CDR1 and CDR2 (germline): SGHVS, FNYEAQ. Trimming took 0 bases from V and 0 from J; bases not matched to a gene: 8.

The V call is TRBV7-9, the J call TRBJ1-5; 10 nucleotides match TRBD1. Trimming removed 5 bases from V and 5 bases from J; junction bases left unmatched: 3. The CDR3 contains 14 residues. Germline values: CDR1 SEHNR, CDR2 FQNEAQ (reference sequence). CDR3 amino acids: CASSMGQGYQPQHF. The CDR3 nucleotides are TGTGCCAGCAGCATGGGACAGGGGTATCAGCCCCAGCATTTT.

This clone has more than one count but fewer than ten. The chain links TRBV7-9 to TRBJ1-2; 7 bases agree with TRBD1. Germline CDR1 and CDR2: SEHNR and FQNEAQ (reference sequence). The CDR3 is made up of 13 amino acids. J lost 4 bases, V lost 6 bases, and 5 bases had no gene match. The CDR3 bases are TGTGCCAGCAGACCTACAGGGGCCTATGGCTACACCTTC. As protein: CASRPTGAYGYTF.

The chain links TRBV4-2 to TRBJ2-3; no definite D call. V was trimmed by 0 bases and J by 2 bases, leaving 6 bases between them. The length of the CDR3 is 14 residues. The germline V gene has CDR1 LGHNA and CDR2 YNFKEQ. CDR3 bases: TGTGCCAGCAGCCAAGATCACAACACAGATACGCAGTATTTT. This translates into CASSQDHNTDTQYF.

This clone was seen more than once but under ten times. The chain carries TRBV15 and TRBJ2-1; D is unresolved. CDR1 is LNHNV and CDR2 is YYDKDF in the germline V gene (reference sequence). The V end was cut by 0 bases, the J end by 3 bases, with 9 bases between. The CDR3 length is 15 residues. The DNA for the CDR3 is TGTGCCACCAGCAGAGATCCCAACCACTACAATGAGCAGTTCTTC. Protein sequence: CATSRDPNHYNEQFF.

The CDR3 here is CASSLGQGANTEAFF. In DNA, the CDR3 is TGCGCCAGCAGCTTGGGTCAGGGAGCCAACACTGAAGCTTTCTTT. The chain uses TRBV5-1 and TRBJ1-1, with TRBD1 as a possible D gene (5 bases). V was shortened by 0 bases and J by 2 bases, with 11 bases between the two germline ends. This CDR3 comprises 15 residues. Per the germline V gene, CDR1 is SGHRS and CDR2 is YFSETQ.

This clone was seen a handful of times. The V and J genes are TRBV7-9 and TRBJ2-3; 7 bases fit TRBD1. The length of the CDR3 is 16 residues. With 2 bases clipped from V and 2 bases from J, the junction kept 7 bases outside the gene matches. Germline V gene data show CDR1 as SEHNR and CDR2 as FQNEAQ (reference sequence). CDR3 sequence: CASSLRTGSDTDTQYF. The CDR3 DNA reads TGTGCCAGCAGCTTACGGACAGGCTCTGACACAGATACGCAGTATTTT.